The 25 T cell receptor beta chains below come from one sample, sequenced in a study of blood T cells in healthy people across ages. Through a sample-barcoded 5' primer and a J-beta primer mix, a second PCR was run for 7 to 11 cycles. Using its own MiXCR run on the 5' RACE reads, TCRdb lists one record per CDR3 protein. Here the sample spans 750,000 or so distinct CDR3 sequences, more than 20% being singletons. The same sample was also used in a study of T cells of mothers and their children.

Source material: blood. Source of these receptors: a boy under 18 in good health.

This clonotype has more than one count but fewer than ten. The chain combines TRBV2 with TRBJ2-2; TRBD2 agrees at 10 bases. V dropped 3 bases and J dropped 6; count of bases not matched to a gene: 10. CDR3 length equals 17 residues. Germline CDR1 and CDR2: SNHLY and FYNNEI. The CDR3 DNA reads TGTGCCAGCAGTGAGGGGTTAGCGGGAGGTGGCTCCGGGGAGCTGTTTTTT. It yields the protein CASSEGLAGGGSGELFF. Full variable domain (rest looked up from reference TRBV2 and TRBJ2-2): EPEVTQTPSHQVTQMGQEVILRCVPISNHLYFYWYRQILGQKVEFLVSFYNNEISEKSEIFDDQFSVERPDGSNFTLKIRSTKLEDSAMYFCASSEGLAGGGSGELFFGEGSRLTVL.

This clonotype was picked up many times. The rearrangement links TRBV6-5 to TRBJ2-7; D remains ambiguous. Germline-derived CDR1 and CDR2 are MNHEY and SVGAGI. The CDR3 totals 14 residues. Trimming pared 0 bases from V and 1 base from J, leaving 7 bases between. This CDR3 is CASSYSAGSYEQYF. The DNA for the CDR3 is TGTGCCAGCAGTTACTCGGCAGGATCCTACGAGCAGTACTTC.

The V call is TRBV10-3, the J call TRBJ2-1, with TRBD1 matching over 7 bases. Germline loops: CDR1 ENHRY, CDR2 SYGVKD. The CDR3 contains 13 residues. The V segment lost 8 bases and the J segment 7 bases; nucleotides outside the gene matches: 8. The CDR3 here is CAIGGIQGNEQFF. CDR3 bases: TGTGCCATCGGAGGTATACAGGGGAATGAGCAGTTCTTC.

The chain employs TRBV11-2 and TRBJ2-3; the match to TRBD2 covers 8 bases. The germline CDR1 and CDR2 sequences are SGHAT and FQNNGV. The ends lost 1 base at V and 6 bases at J; junction bases unmatched: 6. CDR3 length: 15 residues. The CDR3 DNA reads TGTGCCAGCAGCTTAGTAGCGGGATCTGCGGATACGCAGTATTTT. Translating it yields CASSLVAGSADTQYF.

The table lists this clonotype with a few counts. This chain uses TRBV14 with TRBJ2-5; D not certain. Germline V gene lookup returns CDR1 SGHDN and CDR2 FVKESK. Trimming cost V 2 bases and J 6 bases, with 4 bases left between them. The length of the CDR3 is 11 residues. CDR3 protein: CASSQLQTQYF. Written as DNA, the CDR3 is TGTGCCAGCAGCCAACTACAGACCCAGTACTTC.

CDR3 in DNA: TGTGCCAGCAGTTGGGACAGGGGAGGATCACCCCTCCACTTT. Its translation is CASSWDRGGSPLHF. This rearrangement joins TRBV27 to TRBJ1-6; TRBD1 aligns across 10 bases. In germline, CDR1 is MNHEY, CDR2 SMNVEV (reference sequence). Trimming cost V 4 bases and J 10 bases; bases outside gene matches: 4. This CDR3 region has 14 residues.

This clonotype was counted only a few times. V and J are TRBV6-6 and TRBJ1-1, with D maybe TRBD1 (6 bases). This CDR3 region has 15 residues. Germline assignment: CDR1 MNHNY and CDR2 SVGAGI (reference sequence). V lost 4 bases and J 2 bases, leaving 14 bases between the germline ends. The CDR3 sequence is CASSFATGPNTEAFF. The CDR3 nucleotides read TGTGCCAGCAGTTTCGCCACAGGGCCAAACACTGAAGCTTTCTTT.

The chain has TRBV10-3 and TRBJ1-5; D ambiguous. With 0 bases removed from V and 3 bases from J, the gap between germline ends came to 12 bases. The CDR3 totals 16 residues. CDR1 and CDR2 from the germline V gene are ENHRY and SYGVKD. The CDR3 coding sequence is TGTGCCATCAGTGAGTCGACGGGAACCCCCAATCAGCCCCAGCATTTT. Translated: CAISESTGTPNQPQHF.

Note on this clonotype: This is likely a read error, given that the CDR3 carries no conserved phenylalanine or tryptophan at its end. This sequence joins TRBV3-1 and TRBJ2-7, with D unclear. This CDR3 region has 14 residues. The V end lost 0 bases, the J end lost 5 bases, and 11 bases lay between the germline ends. CDR1 is LGHDT and CDR2 is YNNKEL in the germline V gene (reference sequence). CDR3 bases: TGTGCCAGCAGCCAAGATCTGGAGCACCACGAGCAGTACTCC. Its translation: CASSQDLEHHEQYS.

This rearrangement joins TRBV7-8 to TRBJ2-2; D might be TRBD2 (5 bases). The germline V and J ends were trimmed by 4 bases and 4 bases, with 16 bases remaining between them. The CDR3 is 16 amino acids. Germline V CDR1 and CDR2: SGHVS, FQNEAQ. CDR3 nucleotide sequence: TGTGCCAGCAGCTCCGTGCTACTAGGGTCCACCGGGGAGCTGTTTTTT. Translation: CASSSVLLGSTGELFF.

This clonotype was observed a handful of times. V and J are TRBV6-2 or TRBV6-3 and TRBJ1-6, with D hard to call. Germline CDR1 MNHEY, CDR2 SVGEGT. V was trimmed by 10 bases and J by 8 bases, leaving 18 bases between them. The CDR3 contains 14 residues. The CDR3 here is CATRRGQVDSPLHF. CDR3 coding DNA: TGTGCCACCAGGCGAGGGCAGGTTGATTCACCCCTCCACTTT.

This clonotype came up a few times. This sequence joins TRBV11-2 and TRBJ2-7, with TRBD2 matching over 15 bases. The V gene's germline CDR1 is SGHAT and CDR2 FQNNGV. The CDR3 contains 18 residues. Trimming removed 5 bases from V and 5 bases from J; junction bases left unmatched: 13. Here the CDR3 DNA reads TGTGCCAGCAGCCCGAGGACTAGCGGGAGGGGTTTCCCCCACGAGCAGTACTTC. It specifies CASSPRTSGRGFPHEQYF.

The chain is built from TRBV10-3 and TRBJ2-5; TRBD2 matches 11 bases. In germline, CDR1 is ENHRY, CDR2 SYGVKD. After removal of 4 bases from V and 0 bases from J, the junction contained 13 bases not matched to a gene. The CDR3 extends over 19 amino acids. As DNA, the CDR3 is TGTGCCATCAGTGTCCAGGGACTAGCGGAGCACCCGTACCAAGAGACCCAGTACTTC. This codes for CAISVQGLAEHPYQETQYF.

The chain employs TRBV27 and TRBJ2-1; D not resolved. With 6 bases removed from V and 4 bases from J, the gap between germline ends came to 10 bases. Germline lookup yields CDR1 MNHEY and CDR2 SMNVEV (reference sequence). This CDR3 is 13 amino acids long. CDR3 nucleotide sequence: TGTGCCAGCAGCTCGACTCCTTACAATGAGCAGTTCTTC. This sequence encodes CASSSTPYNEQFF.

Worth noting for this clonotype: No conserved phenylalanine or tryptophan ends this CDR3, so it is likely a read error. The chain is built from TRBV7-9 and TRBJ2-7; the D gene is possibly TRBD1 (6 bases). The CDR3 length is 13 residues. Germline CDR1 SEHNR, CDR2 FQNEAQ (reference sequence). Trimming shortened V by 4 bases and J by 5 bases, and 12 bases separated the two germline ends. The CDR3 region has the DNA TGTGCCAGCAGCTCCACAGGGTTCCACGAGCAGTACCTC. This codes for CASSSTGFHEQYL.

The chain has TRBV7-6 and TRBJ2-1; 9 bases line up with TRBD1. Germline CDR1 and CDR2: SGHVS and FNYEAQ. The CDR3 sequence is 19 residues long. After removal of 0 bases from V and 0 bases from J, the junction contained 9 bases not matched to a gene. CDR3 in DNA: TGTGCCAGCAGCTTAGCGGGACAGGGATCTATTTTCTCCTACAATGAGCAGTTCTTC. This translates into CASSLAGQGSIFSYNEQFF.

This clonotype was recorded a few times. DNA for the CDR3: TGTGCCAGCAGTGGACTTCCAAACAATGAGCAGTTCTTC. Encoded protein: CASSGLPNNEQFF. This chain joins TRBV25-1 and TRBJ2-1; D call uncertain. V lost 4 bases to trimming and J lost 5 bases, with 9 bases between them. The CDR3 is 13 amino acids. The germline V gene encodes CDR1 MGHDK and CDR2 SYGVNS.

The rearrangement joins TRBV13 to TRBJ2-7; D might be TRBD1 (6 bases). V lost 5 bases, J lost 4 bases, and 18 bases lay in between. CDR1 is PRHDT, CDR2 FYEKMQ, per germline (reference sequence). The CDR3 covers 15 residues. CDR3 loop: CASSRPGHVTYEQYF. The CDR3 nucleotides read TGTGCCAGCAGCAGACCGGGACATGTAACTTACGAGCAGTACTTC.

The V gene is TRBV4-1, the J gene TRBJ2-5; D unclear. The end of the DNA fits TRBJ2-1 better, so the J call may be wrong. The germline V gene has CDR1 MGHRA and CDR2 YSYEKL. The CDR3 is made up of 16 amino acids. DNA for the CDR3: TGCGCCAGCAGCCAAGTGGTAAAAGGACCGATCAATGAGCAGTTCTTC. As protein: CASSQVVKGPINEQFF.

This rearrangement joins TRBV12-3 or TRBV12-4 to TRBJ2-3, with TRBD2 as a possible D gene (7 bases). The CDR3 is 15 amino acids. Trimming shortened V by 6 bases and J by 5 bases, and 18 bases separated the two germline ends. In DNA, the CDR3 is TGTGCCAGCAGCCTAAGGGGGGGGCGAGTAGATACGCAGTATTTT. Its translation: CASSLRGGRVDTQYF.

The chain links TRBV7-6 to TRBJ2-2, with 9 positions matching TRBD1. Germline CDR1 and CDR2: SGHVS and FNYEAQ. J was trimmed by 0 bases and V by 5 bases; bases with no gene match: 4. The CDR3 has 16 amino acids. CDR3 nucleotide sequence: TGTGCCAGCAGCCGGGACAGGGATACGAACACCGGGGAGCTGTTTTTT. This translates into CASSRDRDTNTGELFF.

CDR3 protein: CSVELASIQETQYF. DNA for the CDR3: TGCAGCGTTGAGTTAGCGAGTATCCAAGAGACCCAGTACTTC. The J gene is TRBJ2-5, the V gene TRBV29-1; tentative D call: TRBD2 (5 bases). The CDR3 sequence is 14 residues long. The V gene lost 3 bases and the J gene lost 1 base, with 12 bases spanning the gap. Germline CDR1 reads SQVTM; CDR2 reads ANQGSEA.

The rearrangement uses TRBV29-1 and TRBJ1-1, with D hard to call. V gave up 4 bases and J gave up 10 bases, with 10 bases separating them. The germline V gene encodes CDR1 SQVTM and CDR2 ANQGSEA. The CDR3 has 10 amino acids. The CDR3 DNA sequence: TGCAGCGTTGTGGACGCCGGAGCTTTCTTT. Its translation is CSVVDAGAFF.

The V gene is TRBV29-1, the J gene TRBJ1-1; the match to TRBD1 covers 9 bases. V lost 0 bases and J lost 11; bases outside the gene matches: 13. Germline V gives CDR1 SQVTM, CDR2 ANQGSEA. The CDR3 has 15 amino acids. The CDR3 protein is CSVEDLVTGGVRAFF. As DNA, the CDR3 is TGCAGCGTTGAAGATCTGGTGACAGGGGGGGTTAGGGCTTTCTTT.

The table lists this clonotype with a few counts. This sequence joins TRBV28 and TRBJ2-5; D not resolved. Germline CDR1 is MDHEN and CDR2 is SYDVKM. CDR3 length: 15 residues. With 8 bases removed from V and 3 bases from J, the gap between germline ends came to 19 bases. The DNA of the CDR3 is TGTGCCAGCTTCGGCAGGCCGATTAGGGAAGAGACCCAGTACTTC. Protein: CASFGRPIREETQYF.